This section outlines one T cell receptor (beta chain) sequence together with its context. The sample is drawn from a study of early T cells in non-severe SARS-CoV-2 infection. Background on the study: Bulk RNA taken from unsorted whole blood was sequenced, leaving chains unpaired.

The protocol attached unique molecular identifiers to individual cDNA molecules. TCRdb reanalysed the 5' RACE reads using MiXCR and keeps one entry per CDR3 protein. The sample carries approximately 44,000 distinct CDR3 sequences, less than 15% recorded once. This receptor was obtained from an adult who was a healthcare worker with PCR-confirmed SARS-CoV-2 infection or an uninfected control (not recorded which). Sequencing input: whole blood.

The CDR3 nucleotides read TGCAGCGTTGGTAGCGGGACCCCCTACGAGCAGTACTTC. Its translation: CSVGSGTPYEQYF. V and J are TRBV29-1 and TRBJ2-7; 8 nucleotides agree with TRBD2. CDR3 length equals 13 residues. V lost 4 bases, J lost 2 bases, and 4 bases stayed unmatched. Germline loops: CDR1 SQVTM, CDR2 ANQGSEA.